The 22 T cell receptor beta chains given below trace back to one sample, sequenced in a study of Tregs in tolerant kidney transplant recipients. Profiled with immunoSEQ multiplex PCR; TCRdb holds only in-frame clones, not every one. The sample lists tens of thousands of clones, around 83% seen once, with approximately 4% in the top ten. Sequenced sample: CD4+ T cells from blood. The receptors were sampled from a human donor in good health.

This chain uses TRBV5-1 with TRBJ2-5, with a weak D call TRBD1 (5 bases). CDR1 SGHRS and CDR2 YFSETQ come from the germline V gene. V was shortened by 4 bases and J by 2 bases, with 9 bases between the two germline ends. The CDR3 is 13 amino acids. Here the CDR3 reads CASSLRQQETQYF. CDR3 in DNA: TGCGCCAGCAGCCTTCGACAGCAAGAGACCCAGTACTTC. The variable domain in full, completed from reference TRBV5-1 and TRBJ2-5, reads KAGVTQTPRYLIKTRGQQVTLSCSPISGHRSVSWYQQTPGQGLQFLFEYFSETQRNKGNFPGRFSGRQFSNSRSEMNVSTLELGDSALYLCASSLRQQETQYFGPGTRLLVL.

The CDR3 DNA is TGCGCCAGCAGCCCCCTCCCCGTTGCCACTGAAGCTTTCTTT. Protein: CASSPLPVATEAFF. V usage is TRBV4-1 and J usage is TRBJ1-1; D call uncertain. The CDR3 contains 14 residues. V was cut by 4 bases and J by 4 bases, with 13 bases left in between. Germline CDR1 and CDR2: MGHRA and YSYEKL.

V is TRBV7-2 and J is TRBJ2-5, with a possible D match to TRBD2 (5 bases). The V gene's germline CDR1 is SGHTA and CDR2 FQGNSA. V was cut by 4 bases and J by 7 bases, with 13 bases left in between. CDR3 size: 13 residues. The CDR3 DNA sequence: TGTGCCAGCAGCTCCACTAGTATAGGGACCCAGTACTTC. As protein: CASSSTSIGTQYF.

This chain connects TRBV5-4 to TRBJ1-2; no reliable D call. V was pared by 5 bases and J by 0 bases, with 14 bases between. The CDR3 runs 15 residues. Germline CDR1 SGHNT, CDR2 YYREEE (reference sequence). This chain's CDR3 is CASSYPVPANYGYTF. CDR3 nucleotides: TGTGCCAGCAGTTACCCCGTTCCAGCTAACTATGGCTACACCTTC.

The chain combines TRBV5-4 with TRBJ2-1; 7 positions match TRBD2. Trimming took 6 bases from V and 8 from J; bases not matched to a gene: 11. CDR1 and CDR2 (germline): SGHNT, YYREEE (reference sequence). The CDR3 contains 14 residues. Written as DNA, the CDR3 is TGTGCCAGCACCATTCAAGGGAGGGCCCATGAGCAGTTCTTC. Translating it yields CASTIQGRAHEQFF.

This chain links TRBV9 with TRBJ2-5; the D is unclear. This CDR3 is 14 amino acids long. V was shortened by 1 base and J by 5 bases, with 12 bases between the two germline ends. Germline values: CDR1 SGDLS, CDR2 YYNGEE. The CDR3 protein is CASSVSPRVETQYF. Here the CDR3 DNA reads TGTGCCAGCAGCGTAAGCCCCCGGGTGGAGACCCAGTACTTC.

The J gene is TRBJ1-1, the V gene TRBV5-1; unclear D gene. In germline, CDR1 is SGHRS, CDR2 YFSETQ. V shed 2 bases and J shed 0 bases, with 14 bases lying between them. The CDR3 loop spans 16 amino acids. CDR3 region: CASSFGRANMNTEAFF. CDR3 sequence (DNA): TGCGCCAGCAGCTTTGGCCGAGCGAATATGAACACTGAAGCTTTCTTT.

The chain couples TRBV5-8 to TRBJ1-2, with a tentative D call TRBD1 (6 bases). V gave up 7 bases and J gave up 6 bases, with 10 bases separating them. The CDR3 spans 11 residues. Germline CDR1 reads SGHTS; CDR2 reads YDEGEE. The CDR3 DNA reads as TGTGCCAGCCGGCAGGGGAATGGCTACACCTTC. It codes for CASRQGNGYTF.

In this sample, this clone turned up once. J is TRBJ2-1 and V is TRBV25-1; no clear D. V was pared by 3 bases and J by 1 base, with 10 bases between. This CDR3 has 15 amino acids. CDR1 and CDR2 (germline): MGHDK, SYGVNS. As DNA, the CDR3 is TGTGCCAGCAGTGACCAGGCCCGATCCTACAATGAGCAGTTCTTC. Encoded protein: CASSDQARSYNEQFF.

This clone was observed a handful of times. The chain links TRBV2 to TRBJ2-3; perhaps TRBD2 as D (5 bases). The CDR3 runs to 16 residues. V was pared by 5 bases and J by 1 base, with 16 bases between. Germline CDR1 is SNHLY and CDR2 is FYNNEI. This CDR3 is CASSWGVADGTDTQYF. The CDR3 DNA follows: TGTGCCAGCAGTTGGGGAGTTGCGGATGGCACAGATACGCAGTATTTT.

This rearrangement joins TRBV6-6 to TRBJ2-5, with TRBD1 as a possible D gene (7 bases). CDR3 size: 15 residues. Germline CDR1 is MNHNY and CDR2 is SVGAGI (reference sequence). Deletions cut 3 bases from V and 4 bases from J, with 15 bases between. CDR3 sequence (DNA): TGTGCCAGCAGTTATACGGCAGGGGGGCCAGAGACCCAGTACTTC. It translates to CASSYTAGGPETQYF.

This chain links TRBV10-3 with TRBJ1-2, with TRBD1 matching over 8 bases. The length of the CDR3 is 14 residues. V shed 2 bases and J 7 bases; nucleotides not matched to a gene: 6. Germline V gene lookup returns CDR1 ENHRY and CDR2 SYGVKD. The CDR3 region has the DNA TGTGCCATCAGTGAGAATGGCAGGGGGCCTGGCTACACCTTC. As protein: CAISENGRGPGYTF.

V and J are TRBV9 and TRBJ2-5; 10 nucleotides agree with TRBD1. Germline-derived CDR1 and CDR2 are SGDLS and YYNGEE. This CDR3 has 16 residues. V was pared by 0 bases and J by 5 bases, with 7 bases of the junction left unmatched. The DNA of the CDR3 is TGTGCCAGCAGCGTAGGGGGACAGGGGAGGTTGGAGACCCAGTACTTC. Amino acid sequence: CASSVGGQGRLETQYF.

This clone was observed a single time. The chain couples TRBV19 to TRBJ2-5; D ambiguous. Germline CDR1 and CDR2: LNHDA and SQIVND (reference sequence). Trimming pared 3 bases from V and 1 base from J, leaving 15 bases between. The CDR3 consists of 16 residues. The CDR3 DNA sequence: TGTGCCAGTAGTATTCGGCGGCTATCCTCCCAAGAGACCCAGTACTTC. Its protein product is CASSIRRLSSQETQYF. Complete variable domain (other parts from reference TRBV19 and TRBJ2-5): DGGITQSPKYLFRKEGQNVTLSCEQNLNHDAMYWYRQDPGQGLRLIYYSQIVNDFQKGDIAEGYSVSREKKESFPLTVTSAQKNPTAFYLCASSIRRLSSQETQYFGPGTRLLVL.

The chain combines TRBV5-1 with TRBJ2-3; a weak D match, TRBD2 (7 bases). V lost 3 bases and J lost 0, with 14 bases in between. Germline assignment: CDR1 SGHRS and CDR2 YFSETQ. This CDR3 is built from 16 residues. DNA of the CDR3: TGCGCCAGCAGCTCTGGCGGGGGCGGGAGCACAGATACGCAGTATTTT. This translates into CASSSGGGGSTDTQYF.

This chain uses TRBV10-2 with TRBJ2-7; the D gene could be TRBD1 or TRBD2 (5 bases each). Per germline, CDR1 WSHSY and CDR2 SAAADI. The CDR3 has 19 amino acids. Trimming took 6 bases from V and 5 from J, leaving 32 bases between them. Here the CDR3 DNA reads TGCGCCAGCAGACCCATACTCCGGGGCCTAAGAGGTTCCTCGGACGAGCAGTACTTC. Translation gives CASRPILRGLRGSSDEQYF.

The rearrangement links TRBV7-9 to TRBJ1-4; tentatively, D is TRBD1 (5 bases). Germline-derived CDR1 and CDR2 are SEHNR and FQNEAQ (reference sequence). The CDR3 is 14 amino acids. The V end was cut by 6 bases, the J end by 7 bases, with 15 bases between. The CDR3 is CASRRSGEAEKLFF. The CDR3 DNA reads as TGTGCCAGCAGGCGTTCGGGGGAGGCTGAAAAACTGTTTTTT.

The J gene is TRBJ2-1, the V gene TRBV12-5, with 11 bases identical to TRBD2. V shed 6 bases and J 8 bases; nucleotides not matched to a gene: 6. CDR3 length equals 14 residues. CDR1 is LGHNT, CDR2 FRNRAP, per germline. The CDR3 coding sequence is TGTGCTAGTGGGCTTAGCGGGGGGGCGTATGAGCAGTTCTTC. Residues: CASGLSGGAYEQFF.

The V call is TRBV6-5, the J call TRBJ1-2, with D possibly being TRBD1 (5 bases). The CDR3 sequence is 12 residues long. V was clipped by 7 bases and J by 8 bases, with 14 bases between them. Germline CDR1 and CDR2: MNHEY and SVGAGI. The CDR3 region is CASIDGGGGYTF. In DNA, the CDR3 is TGTGCCAGCATTGACGGGGGAGGCGGCTACACCTTC.

The V and J genes are TRBV5-1 and TRBJ2-3; D is perhaps TRBD2 (5 bases). From germline, CDR1 is SGHRS and CDR2 YFSETQ. This CDR3 is built from 14 residues. Trimming left V 0 bases short and J 4 bases short, with 9 bases between. The chain's CDR3 is CASSLAGIPDTQYF. CDR3 coding DNA: TGCGCCAGCAGCTTGGCGGGGATCCCAGATACGCAGTATTTT.

This clone was counted a few times. The rearrangement joins TRBV5-1 to TRBJ2-1; TRBD1 or TRBD2 may be the D gene (5 bases each). V was pared by 4 bases and J by 6 bases, with 14 bases between. CDR1 and CDR2 (germline): SGHRS, YFSETQ. This CDR3 comprises 14 residues. CDR3 sequence (DNA): TGCGCCAGCAGCCTGGGGGTGGTTCCCAATGAGCAGTTCTTC. This sequence encodes CASSLGVVPNEQFF.

The rearrangement joins TRBV4-1 to TRBJ1-2; D ambiguous. This CDR3 has 15 residues. Germline CDR1 reads MGHRA; CDR2 reads YSYEKL. V lost 0 bases to trimming and J lost 5 bases, with 13 bases between them. The CDR3 sequence is CASSQEARTAYGYTF. The CDR3 bases are TGCGCCAGCAGCCAAGAGGCCCGTACCGCTTATGGCTACACCTTC.